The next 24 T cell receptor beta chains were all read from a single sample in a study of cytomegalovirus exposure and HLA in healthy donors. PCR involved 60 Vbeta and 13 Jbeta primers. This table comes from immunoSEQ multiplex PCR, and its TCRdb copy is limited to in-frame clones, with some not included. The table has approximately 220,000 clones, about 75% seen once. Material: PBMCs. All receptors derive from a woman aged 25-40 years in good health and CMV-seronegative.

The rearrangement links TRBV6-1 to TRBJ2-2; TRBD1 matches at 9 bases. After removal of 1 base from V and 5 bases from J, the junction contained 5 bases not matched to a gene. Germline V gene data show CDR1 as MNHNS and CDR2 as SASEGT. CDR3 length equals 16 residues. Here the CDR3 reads CASSEDWTGDTGELFF. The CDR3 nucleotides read TGTGCCAGCAGTGAAGACTGGACAGGGGATACCGGGGAGCTGTTTTTT.

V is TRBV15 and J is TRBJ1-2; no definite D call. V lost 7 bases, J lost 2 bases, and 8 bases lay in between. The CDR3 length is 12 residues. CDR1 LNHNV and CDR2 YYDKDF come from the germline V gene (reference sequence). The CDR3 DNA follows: TGTGCCACCAAATCCGGGAACTATGGCTACACCTTC. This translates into CATKSGNYGYTF.

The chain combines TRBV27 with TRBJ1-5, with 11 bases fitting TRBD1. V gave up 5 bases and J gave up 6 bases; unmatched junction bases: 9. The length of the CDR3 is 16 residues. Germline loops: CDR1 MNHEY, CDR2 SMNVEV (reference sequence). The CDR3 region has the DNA TGTGCCAGCAGTACCATCGGGACAGGGGGGTTTCAGCCCCAGCATTTT. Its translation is CASSTIGTGGFQPQHF.

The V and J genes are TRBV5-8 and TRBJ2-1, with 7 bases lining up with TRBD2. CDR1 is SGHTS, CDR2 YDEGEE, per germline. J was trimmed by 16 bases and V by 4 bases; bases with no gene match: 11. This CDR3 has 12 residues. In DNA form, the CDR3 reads TGTGCCAGCAGCCTCCTGGAAGCGGGGTCTTTCTTC. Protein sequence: CASSLLEAGSFF. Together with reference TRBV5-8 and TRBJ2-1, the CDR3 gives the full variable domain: EAGVTQSPTHLIKTRGQQATLRCSPISGHTSVYWYQQALGLGLQFLLWYDEGEERNRGNFPPRFSGRQFPNYSSELNVNALELEDSALYLCASSLLEAGSFFGPGTRLTVL.

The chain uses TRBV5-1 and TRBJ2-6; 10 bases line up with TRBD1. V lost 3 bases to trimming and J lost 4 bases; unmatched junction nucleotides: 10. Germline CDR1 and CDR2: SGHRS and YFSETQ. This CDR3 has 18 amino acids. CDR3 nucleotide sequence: TGCGCCAGCAGCTCTACCCGGGACAGGGGTTCCGGGGCCAACGTCCTGACTTTC. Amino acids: CASSSTRDRGSGANVLTF. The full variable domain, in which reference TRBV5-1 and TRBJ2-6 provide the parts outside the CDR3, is KAGVTQTPRYLIKTRGQQVTLSCSPISGHRSVSWYQQTPGQGLQFLFEYFSETQRNKGNFPGRFSGRQFSNSRSEMNVSTLELGDSALYLCASSSTRDRGSGANVLTFGAGSRLTVL.

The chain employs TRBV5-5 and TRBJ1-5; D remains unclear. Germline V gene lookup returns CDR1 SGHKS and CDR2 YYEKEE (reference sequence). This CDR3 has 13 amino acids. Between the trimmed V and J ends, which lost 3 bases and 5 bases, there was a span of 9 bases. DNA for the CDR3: TGTGCCAGCAGCTGGGTCGAGGATCAGCCCCAGCATTTT. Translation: CASSWVEDQPQHF.

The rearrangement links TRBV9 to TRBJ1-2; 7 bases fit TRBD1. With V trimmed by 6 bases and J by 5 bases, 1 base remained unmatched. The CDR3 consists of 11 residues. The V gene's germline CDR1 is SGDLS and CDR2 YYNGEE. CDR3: CASNRGYGYTF. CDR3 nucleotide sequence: TGTGCCAGCAACAGGGGTTATGGCTACACCTTC.

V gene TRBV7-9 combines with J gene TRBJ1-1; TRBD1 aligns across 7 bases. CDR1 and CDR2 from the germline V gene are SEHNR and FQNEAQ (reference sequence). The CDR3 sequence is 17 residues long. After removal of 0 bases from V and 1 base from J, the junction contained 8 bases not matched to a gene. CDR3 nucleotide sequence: TGTGCCAGCAGCTTAGCGGACAGGCCTACTCCGAACACTGAAGCTTTCTTT. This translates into CASSLADRPTPNTEAFF.

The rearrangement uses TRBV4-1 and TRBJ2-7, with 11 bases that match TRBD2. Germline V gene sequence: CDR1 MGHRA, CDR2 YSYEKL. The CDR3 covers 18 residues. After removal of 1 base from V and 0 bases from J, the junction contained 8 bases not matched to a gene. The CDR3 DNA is TGCGCCAGCAGCCAAGCACTAGCGGGGGCCTCTATCTCCTACGAGCAGTACTTC. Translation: CASSQALAGASISYEQYF.

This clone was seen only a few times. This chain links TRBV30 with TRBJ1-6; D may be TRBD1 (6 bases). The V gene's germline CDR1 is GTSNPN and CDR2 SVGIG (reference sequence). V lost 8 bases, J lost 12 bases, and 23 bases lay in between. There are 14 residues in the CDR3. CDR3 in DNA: TGTGCCGTCCCGCGGGAGTACAGCAGGGGACCCCTCCACTTT. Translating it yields CAVPREYSRGPLHF.

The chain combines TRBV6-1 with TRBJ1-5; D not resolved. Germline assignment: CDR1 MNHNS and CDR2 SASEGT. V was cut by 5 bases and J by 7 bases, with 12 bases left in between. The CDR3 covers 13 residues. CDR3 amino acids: CASSSHSGQPQHF. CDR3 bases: TGTGCCAGCAGTTCTCACTCCGGGCAGCCCCAGCATTTT.

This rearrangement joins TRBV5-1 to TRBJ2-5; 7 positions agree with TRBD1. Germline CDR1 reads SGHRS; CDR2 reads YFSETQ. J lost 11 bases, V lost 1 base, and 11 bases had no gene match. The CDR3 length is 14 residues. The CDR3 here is CASSLRDSGGEQYF. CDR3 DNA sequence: TGCGCCAGCAGCTTGAGGGACAGTGGTGGGGAGCAGTACTTC.

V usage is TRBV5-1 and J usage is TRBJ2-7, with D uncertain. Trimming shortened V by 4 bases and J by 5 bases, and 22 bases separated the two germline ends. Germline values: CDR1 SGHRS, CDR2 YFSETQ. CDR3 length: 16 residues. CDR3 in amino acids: CASSPPPTRRVHEQYF. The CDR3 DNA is TGCGCCAGCAGCCCCCCACCGACTCGTAGAGTCCACGAGCAGTACTTC.

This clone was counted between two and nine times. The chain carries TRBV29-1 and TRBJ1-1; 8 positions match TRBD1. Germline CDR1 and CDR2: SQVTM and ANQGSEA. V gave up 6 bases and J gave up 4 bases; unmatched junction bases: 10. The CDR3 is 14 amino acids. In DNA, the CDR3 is TGCAGCGTGACCGGGACAGGCGGGAGCACTGAAGCTTTCTTT. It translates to CSVTGTGGSTEAFF. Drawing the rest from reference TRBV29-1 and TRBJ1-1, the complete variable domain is SAVISQKPSRDICQRGTSLTIQCQVDSQVTMMFWYRQQPGQSLTLIATANQGSEATYESGFVIDKFPISRPNLTFSTLTVSNMSPEDSSIYLCSVTGTGGSTEAFFGQGTRLTVV.

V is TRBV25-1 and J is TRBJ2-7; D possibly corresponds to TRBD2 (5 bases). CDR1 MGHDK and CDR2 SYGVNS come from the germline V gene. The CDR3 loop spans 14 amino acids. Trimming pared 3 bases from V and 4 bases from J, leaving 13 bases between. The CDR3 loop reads CASSDILGLYEQYF. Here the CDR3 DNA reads TGTGCCAGCAGTGACATCCTAGGACTGTACGAGCAGTACTTC.

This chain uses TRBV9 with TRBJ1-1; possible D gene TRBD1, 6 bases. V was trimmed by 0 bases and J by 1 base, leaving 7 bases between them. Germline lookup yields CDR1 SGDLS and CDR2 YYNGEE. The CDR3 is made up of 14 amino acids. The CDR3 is CASSVAGENTEAFF. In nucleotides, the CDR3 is TGTGCCAGCAGCGTAGCAGGGGAGAACACTGAAGCTTTCTTT.

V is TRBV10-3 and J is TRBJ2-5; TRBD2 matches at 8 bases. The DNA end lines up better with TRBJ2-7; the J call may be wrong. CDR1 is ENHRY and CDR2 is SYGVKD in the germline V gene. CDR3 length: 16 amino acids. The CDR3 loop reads CAISESILWSGSEQYF. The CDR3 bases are TGTGCCATCAGTGAGTCGATCTTATGGAGCGGGAGCGAGCAGTACTTC.

The CDR3 sequence is CASSYEGVAYIQYF. The CDR3 region has the DNA TGTGCCAGCAGTTATGAGGGGGTTGCGTACATTCAGTACTTC. This sequence joins TRBV27 and TRBJ2-4; tentatively, D is TRBD1 (6 bases). V was cut by 4 bases and J by 8 bases, with 15 bases left in between. The CDR3 extends over 14 amino acids. In germline, CDR1 is MNHEY, CDR2 SMNVEV (reference sequence).

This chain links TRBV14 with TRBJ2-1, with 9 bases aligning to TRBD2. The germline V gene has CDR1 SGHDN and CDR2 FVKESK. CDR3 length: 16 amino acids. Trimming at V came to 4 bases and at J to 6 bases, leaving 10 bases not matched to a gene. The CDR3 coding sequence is TGTGCCAGCAGCCCCATCGGGCTAGCGGGGCTCAATGAGCAGTTCTTC. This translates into CASSPIGLAGLNEQFF.

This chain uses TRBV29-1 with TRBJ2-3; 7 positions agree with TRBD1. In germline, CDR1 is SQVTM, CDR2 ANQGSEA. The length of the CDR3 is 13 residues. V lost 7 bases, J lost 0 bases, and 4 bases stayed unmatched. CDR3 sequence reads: CSATGVSTDTQYF. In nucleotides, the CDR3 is TGCAGCGCAACAGGGGTTAGCACAGATACGCAGTATTTT.

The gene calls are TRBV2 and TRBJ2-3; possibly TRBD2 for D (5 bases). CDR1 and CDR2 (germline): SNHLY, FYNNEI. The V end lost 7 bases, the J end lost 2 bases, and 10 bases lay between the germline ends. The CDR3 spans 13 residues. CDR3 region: CASITGTTDTQYF. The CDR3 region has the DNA TGTGCCAGCATAACGGGAACCACAGATACGCAGTATTTT.

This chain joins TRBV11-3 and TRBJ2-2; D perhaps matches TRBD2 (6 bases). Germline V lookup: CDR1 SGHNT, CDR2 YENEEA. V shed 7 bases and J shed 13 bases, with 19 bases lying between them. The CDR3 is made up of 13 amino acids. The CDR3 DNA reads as TGTGCCAGCATGGGGACTTCGACGGATCGGCTGTTTTTT. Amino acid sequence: CASMGTSTDRLFF.

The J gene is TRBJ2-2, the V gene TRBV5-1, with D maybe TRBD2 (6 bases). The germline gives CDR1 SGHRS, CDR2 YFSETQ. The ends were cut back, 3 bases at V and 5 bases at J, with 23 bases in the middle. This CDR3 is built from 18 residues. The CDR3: CASSSTGQPGVWTGELFF. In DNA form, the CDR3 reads TGCGCCAGCAGCTCCACCGGGCAGCCGGGAGTCTGGACCGGGGAGCTGTTTTTT.

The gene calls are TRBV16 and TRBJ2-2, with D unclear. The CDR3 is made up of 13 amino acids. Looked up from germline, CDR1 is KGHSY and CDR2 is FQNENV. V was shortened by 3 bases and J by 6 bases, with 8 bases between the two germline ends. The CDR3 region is CASSHDISGELFF. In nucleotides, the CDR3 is TGTGCCAGCAGCCATGACATCTCCGGGGAGCTGTTTTTT. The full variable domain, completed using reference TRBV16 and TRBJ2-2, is GEEVAQTPKHLVRGEGQKAKLYCAPIKGHSYVFWYQQVLKNEFKFLISFQNENVFDETGMPKERFSAKCLPNSPCSLEIQATKLEDSAVYFCASSHDISGELFFGEGSRLTVL.